Sequencing of this T cell receptor delta chain was carried out in a study of human gamma delta and Vdelta1 T cells (dated by TCRdb to 2017 to 2018). Regarding the complete study: In this study, the researchers looked at Delta One T cells, which are Vd1+ gamma-delta T cells, to see how well they work as cytotoxic effectors against acute myeloid leukemia.

Receptors were amplified or captured by PCR. The listed sequencing device is Illumina MiSeq. With CATT, TCRdb called clones again from the public reads; duplicate DNA rows were later joined. The sample table contains over 5,500 delta-chain clones; only one count was recorded for about a tenth of them. The ten largest make up 11% to 15% of the sample. In the case of this clone: Which antigen it targets is not known. A single base is all that separates this from a far larger clone, so a read error is likely. Other DNA sequences in the same sample also yield this CDR3.

CDR1 and CDR2, per the germline V gene, are TSWWSYY and QGS. The CDR3 contains 17 residues, cysteine and phenylalanine counted. The read is trimmed to its CDR3 DNA, 51 bases read in frame from base 1. V drops 2 bases and J drops 7 bases, leaving 23 bases in between. This clonotype was sampled from a human donor in good health. In this chain, TRDV1 is recombined with TRDJ1, with no D gene named confidently. Source material: naive CD27+ Vdelta1 gamma-delta T cells from blood. The CDR3 loop reads CALGERAVSVGLGKLIF. The DNA reads as follows: TGTGCTCTTGGGGAAAGGGCCGTCTCCGTAGGGCTCGGTAAACTCATCTTT.